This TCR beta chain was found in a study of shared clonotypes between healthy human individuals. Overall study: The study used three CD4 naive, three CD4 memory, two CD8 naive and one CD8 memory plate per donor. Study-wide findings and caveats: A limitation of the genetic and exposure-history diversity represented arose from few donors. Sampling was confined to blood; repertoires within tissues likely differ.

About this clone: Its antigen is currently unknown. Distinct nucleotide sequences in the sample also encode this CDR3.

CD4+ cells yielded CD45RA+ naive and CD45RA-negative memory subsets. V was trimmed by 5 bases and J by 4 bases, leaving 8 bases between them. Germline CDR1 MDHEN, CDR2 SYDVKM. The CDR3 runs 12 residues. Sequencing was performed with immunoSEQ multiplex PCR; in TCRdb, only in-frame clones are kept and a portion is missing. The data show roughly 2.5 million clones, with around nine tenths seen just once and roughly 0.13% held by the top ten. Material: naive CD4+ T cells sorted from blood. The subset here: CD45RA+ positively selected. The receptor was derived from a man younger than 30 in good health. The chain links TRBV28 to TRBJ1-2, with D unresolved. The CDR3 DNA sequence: TGTGCCAGCAGTCCCCGCCCCTATGGCTACACCTTC. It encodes CASSPRPYGYTF.